This TCR beta chain was recovered during a study of T cells in Graves' hyperthyroidism and ophthalmopathy. At least ten counts were recorded for this clonotype. Amplification of TCR beta CDR3 regions used RNA as the template. In the first-round RT-PCR of the TCR CDR3, the HTBI primer set was used. MiXCR, run by TCRdb on the multiplex PCR reads, gives a single entry per CDR3 protein. The sample lists some 400,000 distinct CDR3 sequences, approximately 13% occurring once. The V and J ends lost 6 bases and 9 bases, in that order; junction bases with no gene match: 7. Germline CDR1 reads MDHEN; CDR2 reads SYDVKM. CDR3 length: 15 residues.

Source material: blood. This chain joins TRBV28 and TRBJ2-1, with 14 bases identical to TRBD2. This receptor was obtained from a man between 25 and 39 years old with Graves' hyperthyroidism that later progressed to Graves' ophthalmopathy. CDR3 nucleotides: TGTGCCAGCAGCCGACTAGCGGGGGGGCCGGGTGAGCAGTTCTTC. This encodes CASSRLAGGPGEQFF.